This T cell receptor (beta chain) originates from a study of shared clonotypes between healthy human individuals. On the study more broadly: With ages of 18 to 49, the donors were a couple of women and a few men.

Study conclusions and caveats: On the whole, naive subsets had larger estimated richness than memory subsets had.

The assay was immunoSEQ multiplex PCR, and TCRdb's table has in-frame clones only and misses some. The sample holds 980,000 or so clones, 76% seen once. All the donors were Caucasian adults who lived in Nashville, Tennessee. As for this clone: Its antigen is unidentified.

This sequence originates from a man aged 18 to 29 in good health. Specimen: memory CD4+ T cells sorted from blood. Sample subset: CD45RA-negative fraction.

The CDR3 here is CAWKAGSYNEQFF. DNA of the CDR3: TGTGCCTGGAAGGCCGGGAGTTACAATGAGCAGTTCTTC. J is TRBJ2-1 and V is TRBV30, with D tentatively TRBD2 (6 bases). Looked up from germline, CDR1 is GTSNPN and CDR2 is SVGIG (reference sequence). The CDR3 has 13 residues. The V and J ends lost 4 bases and 4 bases respectively, with 11 bases between them.